A single sample is the source of the 30 T cell receptor beta chains below, sequenced in a study of neoadjuvant nivolumab and ipilimumab in lung cancer. Clones were read by immunoSEQ multiplex PCR, and TCRdb kept only the in-frame ones, dropping some. The sample shows approximately 21,000 clones, roughly 84% of them seen only once. Sequencing was performed on peripheral blood, taken before neoadjuvant nivolumab, alone or with ipilimumab. The receptors originated from an adult with non-small cell lung cancer.

The chain couples TRBV7-9 to TRBJ2-7; D unclear. The germline V and J ends were trimmed by 8 bases and 5 bases, with 16 bases remaining between them. The CDR3 totals 13 residues. Per germline, CDR1 SEHNR and CDR2 FQNEAQ (reference sequence). The CDR3: CASRRGSTHEQYF. The CDR3 nucleotides are TGTGCCAGCCGCCGCGGCTCTACTCACGAGCAGTACTTC.

The chain has TRBV6-6 and TRBJ2-7; D perhaps matches TRBD2 (6 bases). V lost 2 bases and J lost 5, with 13 bases in between. Germline CDR1 is MNHNY and CDR2 is SVGAGI (reference sequence). The CDR3 has 14 residues. The CDR3 sequence is CASSYRGGRNEQYF. The CDR3 DNA reads TGTGCCAGCAGTTACCGAGGAGGGAGGAACGAGCAGTACTTC.

The gene calls are TRBV5-1 and TRBJ2-3; 10 bases line up with TRBD1. The CDR3 has 14 residues. V was clipped by 7 bases and J by 2 bases; unmatched bases: 4. CDR1 and CDR2 from the germline V gene are SGHRS and YFSETQ. Written as DNA, the CDR3 is TGCGCCAGCGCTGGGACAGGGGTCACAGATACGCAGTATTTT. As protein: CASAGTGVTDTQYF. The whole variable domain, filled in from reference TRBV5-1 and TRBJ2-3, reads KAGVTQTPRYLIKTRGQQVTLSCSPISGHRSVSWYQQTPGQGLQFLFEYFSETQRNKGNFPGRFSGRQFSNSRSEMNVSTLELGDSALYLCASAGTGVTDTQYFGPGTRLTVL.

The genes are TRBV7-2 and TRBJ2-7, with D perhaps TRBD1 (6 bases). Between the trimmed V and J ends, which lost 5 bases and 2 bases, there was a span of 16 bases. The V gene's germline CDR1 is SGHTA and CDR2 FQGNSA. The CDR3 loop spans 15 amino acids. CDR3 in amino acids: CASSQALGQTYEQYF. CDR3 coding DNA: TGTGCCAGCAGCCAGGCCCTGGGACAAACCTACGAGCAGTACTTC. Complete variable domain (other parts from reference TRBV7-2 and TRBJ2-7): GAGVSQSPSNKVTEKGKDVELRCDPISGHTALYWYRQSLGQGLEFLIYFQGNSAPDKSGLPSDRFSAERTGGSVSTLTIQRTQQEDSAVYLCASSQALGQTYEQYFGPGTRLTVT.

This chain uses TRBV7-2 with TRBJ2-3; a possible D gene is TRBD2 (5 bases). CDR1 and CDR2 from the germline V gene are SGHTA and FQGNSA. V was cut by 6 bases and J by 0 bases, with 16 bases left in between. The CDR3 contains 16 residues. The CDR3 loop is CASRGPRGISTDTQYF. The CDR3, as DNA: TGTGCCAGCAGAGGGCCCAGAGGGATTAGCACAGATACGCAGTATTTT.

The chain couples TRBV5-1 to TRBJ2-3; maybe TRBD1 (5 bases). The germline V gene has CDR1 SGHRS and CDR2 YFSETQ. This CDR3 is built from 12 residues. Trimming took off 4 bases at V and 5 bases at J, with 8 bases between the two ends. DNA for the CDR3: TGCGCCAGCAGCGCTACAGGAGATACGCAGTATTTT. Its translation is CASSATGDTQYF.

The chain carries TRBV2 and TRBJ1-2; D not certain. CDR1 SNHLY and CDR2 FYNNEI come from the germline V gene. The CDR3 is 13 amino acids. Trimming took off 4 bases at V and 6 bases at J, with 12 bases between the two ends. DNA of the CDR3: TGTGCCAGCAGTGTGGAACAGCTACATGGCTACACCTTC. Protein: CASSVEQLHGYTF. Filled out from reference TRBV2 and TRBJ1-2, the complete variable domain reads EPEVTQTPSHQVTQMGQEVILRCVPISNHLYFYWYRQILGQKVEFLVSFYNNEISEKSEIFDDQFSVERPDGSNFTLKIRSTKLEDSAMYFCASSVEQLHGYTFGSGTRLTVV.

This chain connects TRBV5-6 to TRBJ2-1; 8 bases are shared with TRBD2. The CDR3 covers 12 residues. The V segment lost 3 bases and the J segment 9 bases; nucleotides outside the gene matches: 2. The germline V gene encodes CDR1 SGHDT and CDR2 YYEEEE. In nucleotides, the CDR3 is TGTGCCAGCAGCTCTAGCGGGTTTGAGCAGTTCTTC. This codes for CASSSSGFEQFF.

This clone was seen just once. The V gene is TRBV27, the J gene TRBJ2-7, with 8 bases matching TRBD1. Unmatched junction bases numbered 1, after V lost 3 bases and J lost 3 bases. CDR1 is MNHEY and CDR2 is SMNVEV in the germline V gene (reference sequence). The CDR3 is 13 amino acids. In DNA, the CDR3 is TGTGCCAGCAGTTTTGACAGGGGCTACGAGCAGTACTTC. Protein sequence: CASSFDRGYEQYF.

The chain employs TRBV18 and TRBJ1-2, with 11 positions matching TRBD1. Germline-derived CDR1 and CDR2 are KGHSH and LQKENI. This CDR3 is built from 13 residues. Trimming took 2 bases from V and 12 from J; bases not matched to a gene: 5. This chain's CDR3 is CASSPSGQGEDTF. The CDR3 region has the DNA TGTGCCAGCTCACCATCGGGACAGGGGGAAGACACCTTC.

The genes are TRBV5-1 and TRBJ1-2; D remains unclear. Trimming removed 4 bases at V and 4 bases at J, with 14 bases between. The CDR3 runs to 14 residues. Germline V lookup: CDR1 SGHRS, CDR2 YFSETQ. The CDR3 bases are TGCGCCAGCAGCCCCCGAAGGGCGGGCTATGGCTACACCTTC. Translation: CASSPRRAGYGYTF.

This clone was observed a few times. This chain uses TRBV10-1 with TRBJ1-1; D is uncertain. The CDR3 is 13 amino acids. Germline V gene lookup returns CDR1 WNHNN and CDR2 SYGVQD (reference sequence). Trimming removed 2 bases from V and 11 bases from J, with 15 bases in between. CDR3 amino acids: CASSESREAGAFF. The CDR3 DNA follows: TGCGCCAGCAGTGAGAGCCGGGAGGCTGGGGCTTTCTTT.

V gene TRBV11-2 combines with J gene TRBJ2-1; D remains ambiguous. The CDR3 contains 12 residues. Trimming stripped 2 bases from V and 7 bases from J, with 6 bases between. Germline assignment: CDR1 SGHAT and CDR2 FQNNGV. The CDR3 DNA is TGTGCCAGCAGCTTATCGGTAAATGAGCAGTTCTTC. Residues: CASSLSVNEQFF.

V gene TRBV7-8 combines with J gene TRBJ2-5; D is ambiguous. The CDR3 consists of 14 residues. Trimming stripped 5 bases from V and 5 bases from J, with 15 bases between. Looked up from germline, CDR1 is SGHVS and CDR2 is FQNEAQ. In DNA form, the CDR3 reads TGTGCCAGCAGCAAAGGGCGGTACCGGGAGACCCAGTACTTC. This sequence encodes CASSKGRYRETQYF.

V gene TRBV28 combines with J gene TRBJ2-7; D gene unclear. Germline-derived CDR1 and CDR2 are MDHEN and SYDVKM. The CDR3 loop spans 12 amino acids. The V gene lost 0 bases and the J gene lost 3 bases, with 3 bases spanning the gap. The DNA of the CDR3 is TGTGCCAGCAGTTTATGGGGCTACGAGCAGTACTTC. It is translated as CASSLWGYEQYF.

The chain has TRBV25-1 and TRBJ2-2; maybe TRBD1 (7 bases). CDR3 size: 17 residues. Germline values: CDR1 MGHDK, CDR2 SYGVNS. Between the trimmed V and J ends, which lost 4 bases and 2 bases, there was a span of 17 bases. The CDR3 DNA reads TGTGCCAGCAGTGCTATAAGGCAGGGGGGAAACACCGGGGAGCTGTTTTTT. The encoded protein is CASSAIRQGGNTGELFF.

In this sample, this clone turned up a few times. The genes are TRBV2 and TRBJ2-1, with a possible D match to TRBD2 (6 bases). The CDR3 is 13 residues long. The V gene's germline CDR1 is SNHLY and CDR2 FYNNEI. The germline V and J ends were trimmed by 6 bases and 10 bases, with 16 bases remaining between them. The CDR3 nucleotides are TGTGCCAGCAGCGCCGGGGGACCGACGGAGCAGTTCTTC. Its protein product is CASSAGGPTEQFF.

The chain carries TRBV6-1 and TRBJ1-2; the D gene is possibly TRBD1 (6 bases). Germline values: CDR1 MNHNS, CDR2 SASEGT. The CDR3 sequence is 14 residues long. Trimming left V 8 bases short and J 8 bases short, with 21 bases between. The CDR3 sequence is CASEARPDRRGYTF. DNA for the CDR3: TGTGCCAGCGAAGCCCGACCGGACAGAAGGGGCTACACCTTC.

V gene TRBV5-5 combines with J gene TRBJ2-7; TRBD1 matches at 8 bases. The germline V gene has CDR1 SGHKS and CDR2 YYEKEE (reference sequence). The J segment lost 1 base and the V segment lost 3 bases, leaving 3 bases of the junction unmatched. The CDR3 has 14 residues. The CDR3: CASSSRDRSYEQYF. For the CDR3, the DNA is TGTGCCAGCAGCTCCCGGGACAGGTCCTACGAGCAGTACTTC.

The gene calls are TRBV30 and TRBJ2-5; TRBD2 matches 10 bases. The V gene end was trimmed by 2 bases and the J gene end by 9 bases; junction bases not matched to a gene: 15. Germline assignment: CDR1 GTSNPN and CDR2 SVGIG (reference sequence). The CDR3 totals 16 residues. The CDR3 region has the DNA TGTGCCTGGAGTCCGACCCTCTTAGCGGGAGGCGGGGCCCAGTACTTC. It encodes CAWSPTLLAGGGAQYF.

Remarks on this clone: A junction end diverges from the germline sequence, so it may reflect a read error. This rearrangement joins TRBV7-7 to TRBJ2-3, with 7 nucleotides matching TRBD2. The CDR3 contains 15 residues. Germline V gene sequence: CDR1 SSHAT, CDR2 FNYEAQ (reference sequence). CDR3 amino acids: CASSFEGGDTDTQYF. CDR3 nucleotides: TGTGCTAGCAGCTTCGAGGGAGGGGACACAGATACGCAGTATTTT.

The chain links TRBV29-1 to TRBJ1-2; a weak D match, TRBD1 (6 bases). V gave up 6 bases and J gave up 1 base, with 9 bases separating them. This CDR3 is built from 12 residues. CDR1 SQVTM and CDR2 ANQGSEA come from the germline V gene. Here the CDR3 reads CSVYRVNYGYTF. The CDR3 bases are TGCAGCGTGTACAGGGTTAACTATGGCTACACCTTC.

J is TRBJ2-5 and V is TRBV7-7, with 8 bases aligning to TRBD2. The CDR3 has 16 residues. Germline V gives CDR1 SSHAT, CDR2 FNYEAQ (reference sequence). The CDR3 sequence is CASGHDETSAQETQYF. The CDR3 DNA reads TGTGCTAGCGGGCATGACGAGACTAGCGCCCAAGAGACCCAGTACTTC.

This clone was seen only a few times. V and J are TRBV10-3 and TRBJ2-7, with TRBD1 matching 12 bases. The V segment lost 2 bases and the J segment 5 bases; nucleotides outside the gene matches: 7. Germline assignment: CDR1 ENHRY and CDR2 SYGVKD. The CDR3 extends over 16 amino acids. The CDR3 reads CAISEPFGTGGHEQYF. As DNA, the CDR3 is TGTGCCATCAGTGAGCCGTTTGGGACAGGGGGCCACGAGCAGTACTTC.

The chain joins TRBV10-3 to TRBJ1-1; 7 bases fit TRBD1. The CDR3 has 13 amino acids. In germline, CDR1 is ENHRY, CDR2 SYGVKD. Unmatched junction bases numbered 5, after V lost 7 bases and J lost 3 bases. CDR3 loop: CAITPDRDTEAFF. CDR3 bases: TGTGCCATCACTCCCGACAGGGACACTGAAGCTTTCTTT.

V gene TRBV9 combines with J gene TRBJ2-7; D is unclear. Germline V CDR1 and CDR2: SGDLS, YYNGEE. CDR3 length equals 12 residues. Trimming shortened V by 1 base and J by 6 bases, and 8 bases separated the two germline ends. The CDR3 sequence is CASSVWGGEQYF. CDR3 nucleotide sequence: TGTGCCAGCAGCGTATGGGGTGGCGAGCAGTACTTC.

The chain has TRBV5-4 and TRBJ2-7; 11 nucleotides line up with TRBD2. Looked up from germline, CDR1 is SGHNT and CDR2 is YYREEE (reference sequence). CDR3 length: 15 residues. After removal of 3 bases from V and 5 bases from J, the junction contained 7 bases not matched to a gene. CDR3 bases: TGTGCCAGCAGCTCAATGCTAGCGGGAGGAGACGAGCAGTACTTC. Encoded protein: CASSSMLAGGDEQYF.

This chain joins TRBV14 and TRBJ1-2; D perhaps matches TRBD1 (5 bases). CDR1 and CDR2 (germline): SGHDN, FVKESK. V gave up 0 bases and J gave up 2 bases, with 10 bases separating them. The CDR3 totals 15 residues. The CDR3 protein is CASSQDLGENYGYTF. Written as DNA, the CDR3 is TGTGCCAGCAGCCAAGACCTGGGGGAGAACTATGGCTACACCTTC.

The chain joins TRBV18 to TRBJ2-2; D is uncertain. Trimming took off 3 bases at V and 2 bases at J, with 7 bases between the two ends. Germline-derived CDR1 and CDR2 are KGHSH and LQKENI. The CDR3 has 14 residues. The CDR3 here is CASSPGANTGELFF. In DNA form, the CDR3 reads TGTGCCAGCTCACCGGGCGCAAACACCGGGGAGCTGTTTTTT.

This rearrangement joins TRBV7-3 to TRBJ1-1, with 9 positions matching TRBD1. CDR1 is SGHTA, CDR2 FQGTGA, per germline. The ends lost 8 bases at V and 4 bases at J; junction bases unmatched: 8. The CDR3 is made up of 14 amino acids. CDR3 DNA: TGTGCCAGCTGTCCCGGGACAGGGTGCACTGAAGCTTTCTTT. Amino acids: CASCPGTGCTEAFF.